These 11 T cell receptor beta chains originate from one sample sequenced in a study of blood T cell repertoires in COVID-19. Profiled with immunoSEQ multiplex PCR; TCRdb holds only in-frame clones, not every one. Seen here are about 46,000 clones, about 84% observed once, and the top ten hold roughly 10%. The sample consisted of peripheral blood. The receptor source for this set is a man aged 55-75 years with acute or convalescent COVID-19.

The V and J genes are TRBV20-1 and TRBJ2-7; TRBD2 agrees at 8 bases. CDR1 and CDR2 from the germline V gene are DFQATT and SNEGSKA (reference sequence). The CDR3 runs 15 residues. After removal of 3 bases from V and 0 bases from J, the junction contained 7 bases not matched to a gene. CDR3 sequence: CSASLAGPSSYEQYF. CDR3 bases: TGCAGTGCTAGTTTAGCGGGGCCGAGCTCCTACGAGCAGTACTTC.

The genes are TRBV5-4 and TRBJ2-1; D gene ambiguous. CDR1 is SGHNT and CDR2 is YYREEE in the germline V gene (reference sequence). This CDR3 is 16 amino acids long. With 1 base removed from V and 4 bases from J, the gap between germline ends came to 15 bases. In nucleotides, the CDR3 is TGTGCCAGCAGCTTGCAGGTGACCCCCCCTTACAATGAGCAGTTCTTC. Protein sequence: CASSLQVTPPYNEQFF.

The chain combines TRBV7-2 with TRBJ1-5, with D perhaps matching TRBD1 (5 bases). V lost 1 base to trimming and J lost 5 bases, with 12 bases between them. This CDR3 region has 15 residues. Germline CDR1 SGHTA, CDR2 FQGNSA. CDR3 protein: CASSLVWGEDQPQHF. The DNA of the CDR3 is TGTGCCAGCAGCTTAGTTTGGGGGGAGGATCAGCCCCAGCATTTT.

V and J are TRBV19 and TRBJ2-3; 8 bases match TRBD1. Germline CDR1 LNHDA, CDR2 SQIVND (reference sequence). This CDR3 comprises 16 residues. V gave up 3 bases and J gave up 6 bases; unmatched junction bases: 11. The DNA of the CDR3 is TGTGCCAGTAGTATTTTGAGGGACAGGCTAATGGATACGCAGTATTTT. Translated, it gives CASSILRDRLMDTQYF.

The V call is TRBV27, the J call TRBJ2-7; 9 nucleotides align to TRBD1. Germline-derived CDR1 and CDR2 are MNHEY and SMNVEV (reference sequence). The V segment lost 4 bases and the J segment 2 bases; nucleotides outside the gene matches: 3. This CDR3 is 14 amino acids long. The CDR3 DNA reads TGTGCCAGCAGTTCCGGGACAGGGCCCTACGAGCAGTACTTC. Amino acids: CASSSGTGPYEQYF.

The table lists this clone with a count of one. The J gene is TRBJ2-1, the V gene TRBV18; 8 bases align to TRBD1. Germline V CDR1 and CDR2: KGHSH, LQKENI. J lost 0 bases, V lost 4 bases, and 8 bases had no gene match. The CDR3 has 17 residues. CDR3 sequence reads: CASSQGGQVNSYNEQFF. The DNA for the CDR3 is TGTGCCAGCTCACAAGGGGGACAGGTCAACTCCTACAATGAGCAGTTCTTC. Based on the CDR3 plus reference TRBV18 and TRBJ2-1, the full variable domain is NAGVMQNPRHLVRRRGQEARLRCSPMKGHSHVYWYRQLPEEGLKFMVYLQKENIIDESGMPKERFSAEFPKEGPSILRIQQVVRGDSAAYFCASSQGGQVNSYNEQFFGPGTRLTVL.

This clone was found a few times. The genes are TRBV11-2 and TRBJ1-1; D perhaps matches TRBD1 (5 bases). The CDR3 extends over 14 amino acids. Trimming shortened V by 1 base and J by 2 bases, and 8 bases separated the two germline ends. Germline loops: CDR1 SGHAT, CDR2 FQNNGV. The CDR3 loop is CASSLGQGNTEAFF. The CDR3 coding sequence is TGTGCCAGCAGCTTAGGGCAGGGAAACACTGAAGCTTTCTTT.

V is TRBV7-2 and J is TRBJ2-3; 8 nucleotides match TRBD2. This CDR3 is 16 amino acids long. V lost 4 bases and J lost 1; bases outside the gene matches: 7. CDR1 is SGHTA and CDR2 is FQGNSA in the germline V gene. CDR3 amino acids: CASSSILTSGTDTQYF. The CDR3 DNA reads as TGTGCCAGCAGCTCCATCCTGACTAGCGGCACAGATACGCAGTATTTT.

The chain joins TRBV24-1 to TRBJ1-1; 8 nucleotides align to TRBD1. This CDR3 has 16 residues. From germline, CDR1 is KGHDR and CDR2 SFDVKD. Germline trimming cut 3 bases from V and 4 bases from J; bases unmatched to any gene: 9. The CDR3 coding sequence is TGTGCCACCAGTGATCCTACTACAGGGGGTTCCACTGAAGCTTTCTTT. Translating gives CATSDPTTGGSTEAFF.

This clone was counted once. The V and J genes are TRBV30 and TRBJ1-3; D possibly corresponds to TRBD1 (6 bases). V was pared by 4 bases and J by 0 bases, with 13 bases between. The CDR3 is 15 residues long. Germline-derived CDR1 and CDR2 are GTSNPN and SVGIG (reference sequence). CDR3 in DNA: TGTGCCTGGACCTCTTTGGGGGCCTCTGGAAACACCATATATTTT. Translation: CAWTSLGASGNTIYF.

This chain links TRBV19 with TRBJ2-2; 11 nucleotides line up with TRBD2. The CDR3 contains 15 residues. The germline CDR1 and CDR2 sequences are LNHDA and SQIVND (reference sequence). V lost 4 bases, J lost 4 bases, and 2 bases stayed unmatched. Written as DNA, the CDR3 is TGTGCCAGTAGTAGGGGACTAGCGGTCACCGGGGAGCTGTTTTTT. Amino acids: CASSRGLAVTGELFF.